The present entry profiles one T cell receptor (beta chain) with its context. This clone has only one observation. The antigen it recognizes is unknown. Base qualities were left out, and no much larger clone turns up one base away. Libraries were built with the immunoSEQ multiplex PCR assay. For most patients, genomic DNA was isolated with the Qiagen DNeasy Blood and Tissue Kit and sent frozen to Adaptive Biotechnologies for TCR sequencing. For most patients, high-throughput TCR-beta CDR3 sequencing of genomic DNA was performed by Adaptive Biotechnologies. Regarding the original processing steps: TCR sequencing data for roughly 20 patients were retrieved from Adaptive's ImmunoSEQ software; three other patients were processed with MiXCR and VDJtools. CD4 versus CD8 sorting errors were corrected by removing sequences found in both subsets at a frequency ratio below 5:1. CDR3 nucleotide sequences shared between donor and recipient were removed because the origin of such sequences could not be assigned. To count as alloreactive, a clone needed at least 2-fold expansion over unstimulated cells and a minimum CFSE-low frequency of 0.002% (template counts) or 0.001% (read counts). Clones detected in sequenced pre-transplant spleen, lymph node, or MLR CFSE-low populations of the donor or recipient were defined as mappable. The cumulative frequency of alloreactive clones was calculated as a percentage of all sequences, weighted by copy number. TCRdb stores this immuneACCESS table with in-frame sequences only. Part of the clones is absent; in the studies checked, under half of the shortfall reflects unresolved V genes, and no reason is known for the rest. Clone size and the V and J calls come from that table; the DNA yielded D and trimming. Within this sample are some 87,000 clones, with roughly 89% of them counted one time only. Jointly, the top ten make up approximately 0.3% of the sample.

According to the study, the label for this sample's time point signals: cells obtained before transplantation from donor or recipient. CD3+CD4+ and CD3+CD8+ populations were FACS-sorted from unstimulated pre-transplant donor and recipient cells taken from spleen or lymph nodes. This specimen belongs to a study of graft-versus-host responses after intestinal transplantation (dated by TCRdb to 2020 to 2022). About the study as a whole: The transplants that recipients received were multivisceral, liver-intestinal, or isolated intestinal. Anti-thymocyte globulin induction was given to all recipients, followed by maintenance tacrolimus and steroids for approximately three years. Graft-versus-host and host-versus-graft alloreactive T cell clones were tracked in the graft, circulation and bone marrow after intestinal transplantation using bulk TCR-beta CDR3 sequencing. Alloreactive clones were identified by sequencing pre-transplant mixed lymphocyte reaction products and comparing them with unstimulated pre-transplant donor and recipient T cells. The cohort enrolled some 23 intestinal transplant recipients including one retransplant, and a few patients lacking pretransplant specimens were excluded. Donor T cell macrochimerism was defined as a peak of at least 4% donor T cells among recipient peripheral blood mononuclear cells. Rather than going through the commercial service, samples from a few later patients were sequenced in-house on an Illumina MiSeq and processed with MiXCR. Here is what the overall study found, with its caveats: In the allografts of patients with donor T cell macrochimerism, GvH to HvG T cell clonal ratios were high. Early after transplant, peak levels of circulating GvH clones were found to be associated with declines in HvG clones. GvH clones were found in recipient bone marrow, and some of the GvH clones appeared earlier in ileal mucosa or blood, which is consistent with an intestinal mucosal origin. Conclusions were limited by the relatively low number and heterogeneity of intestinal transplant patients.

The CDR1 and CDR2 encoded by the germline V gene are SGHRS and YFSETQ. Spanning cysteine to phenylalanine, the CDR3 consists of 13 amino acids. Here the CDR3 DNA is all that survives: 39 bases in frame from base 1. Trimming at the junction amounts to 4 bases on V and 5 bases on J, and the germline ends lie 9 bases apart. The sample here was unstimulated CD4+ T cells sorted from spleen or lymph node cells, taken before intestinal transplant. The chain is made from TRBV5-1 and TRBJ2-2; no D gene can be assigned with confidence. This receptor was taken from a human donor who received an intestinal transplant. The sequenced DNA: TGCGCCAGCAGCCCCCTTATGACCGGGGAGCTGTTTTTT. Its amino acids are CASSPLMTGELFF. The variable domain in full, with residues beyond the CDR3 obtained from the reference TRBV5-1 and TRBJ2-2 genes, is KAGVTQTPRYLIKTRGQQVTLSCSPISGHRSVSWYQQTPGQGLQFLFEYFSETQRNKGNFPGRFSGRQFSNSRSEMNVSTLELGDSALYLCASSPLMTGELFFGEGSRLTVL.